This T cell receptor (beta chain) stems from a study of T cells in Graves' hyperthyroidism and ophthalmopathy. Points from the study as a whole: The model's output predicted ophthalmopathy at a median of roughly 6.9 months prior to onset.

RNA transcripts yielded amplified TCR beta CDR3 regions. During a first-round RT-PCR of the TCR CDR3, the HTBI primer set was used. TCRdb itself ran the multiplex PCR reads through MiXCR, one entry per CDR3 protein. This table holds around 530,000 distinct CDR3 sequences, roughly 18% found once. V was shortened by 3 bases and J by 4 bases, with 6 bases between the two germline ends. This CDR3 spans 13 amino acids. Germline V lookup: CDR1 WSHSY, CDR2 SAAADI. Concerning this clonotype: The antigen remains undetermined.

The TCR sequence derives from a woman aged 18-29 years with Graves' ophthalmopathy. The material sequenced was blood. V is TRBV10-2 and J is TRBJ2-2; a possible D gene is TRBD2 (5 bases). CDR3 sequence (DNA): TGCGCCAGCAGTGACGAGGGCACCGGGGAGCTGTTTTTT. It translates to CASSDEGTGELFF.